These 13 T cell receptor beta chains were all obtained from the same sample, sequenced in a study of blood T cell repertoires in COVID-19. The data were produced by immunoSEQ multiplex PCR, yet TCRdb's version contains in-frame clones alone and is incomplete. The sample contains 150,000 to 200,000 clones, 70% to 90% of which appear only once. Input material: peripheral blood. The receptor set was obtained from a man aged 40-55 years with active or convalescent COVID-19.

CDR3 protein: CSPGSQYTF. The CDR3 bases are TGCAGCCCCGGGAGTCAGTACACCTTC. The rearrangement joins TRBV20-1 to TRBJ1-2; D is unresolved. CDR1 is DFQATT, CDR2 SNEGSKA, per germline (reference sequence). The CDR3 is 9 residues long.

The chain has TRBV5-6 and TRBJ1-2, with 10 bases fitting TRBD1. V lost 1 base and J lost 4; bases outside the gene matches: 10. The CDR3 length is 17 residues. CDR1 is SGHDT, CDR2 YYEEEE, per germline. The CDR3 nucleotides are TGTGCCAGCAGCTTGTTTACCTTGGACAGGGGGACCTATGGCTACACCTTC. Its translation is CASSLFTLDRGTYGYTF.

The chain couples TRBV5-6 to TRBJ2-3; TRBD1 matches 10 bases. J was trimmed by 5 bases and V by 4 bases; bases with no gene match: 7. CDR3 length: 15 amino acids. CDR1 is SGHDT, CDR2 YYEEEE, per germline. The CDR3 here is CASSGGTGVGDTQYF. CDR3 sequence (DNA): TGTGCCAGCAGCGGTGGGACAGGGGTAGGAGATACGCAGTATTTT. Based on the CDR3 plus reference TRBV5-6 and TRBJ2-3, the full variable domain is DAGVTQSPTHLIKTRGQQVTLRCSPKSGHDTVSWYQQALGQGPQFIFQYYEEEERQRGNFPDRFSGHQFPNYSSELNVNALLLGDSALYLCASSGGTGVGDTQYFGPGTRLTVL.

Concerning this clone itself: One end of the junction is discordant with germline, which a read error may explain. The chain employs TRBV7-9 and TRBJ1-2; D possibly corresponds to TRBD1 (6 bases). Germline V gene data show CDR1 as SEHNR and CDR2 as FQNEAQ (reference sequence). This CDR3 has 13 amino acids. CDR3 sequence (DNA): TGTGCCAGCAACTTACAGGGAATCGATGGCTACACCTTC. It specifies CASNLQGIDGYTF.

V usage is TRBV7-9 and J usage is TRBJ2-1; no definite D call. This CDR3 is built from 12 residues. V lost 4 bases to trimming and J lost 14 bases, with 15 bases between them. From germline, CDR1 is SEHNR and CDR2 FQNEAQ (reference sequence). CDR3 in amino acids: CASSSDKVGEFF. CDR3 DNA: TGTGCCAGCAGCTCAGACAAGGTGGGTGAGTTCTTC. The variable domain in full, with the rest retrieved from reference TRBV7-9 and TRBJ2-1, is DTGVSQNPRHKITKRGQNVTFRCDPISEHNRLYWYRQTLGQGPEFLTYFQNEAQLEKSRLLSDRFSAERPKGSFSTLEIQRTEQGDSAMYLCASSSDKVGEFFGPGTRLTVL.

The chain is built from TRBV5-1 and TRBJ1-6; 7 nucleotides align to TRBD1. Per the germline V gene, CDR1 is SGHRS and CDR2 is YFSETQ. The CDR3 extends over 15 amino acids. Trimming cost V 3 bases and J 5 bases; bases outside gene matches: 5. The CDR3 nucleotides read TGCGCCAGCAGCTCACGGACAGGAAATAATTCACCCCTCCACTTT. Translating gives CASSSRTGNNSPLHF.

V is TRBV11-2 and J is TRBJ1-6; the match to TRBD1 covers 11 bases. The V and J ends lost 5 bases and 6 bases, in that order; junction bases with no gene match: 6. From germline, CDR1 is SGHAT and CDR2 FQNNGV. There are 16 residues in the CDR3. In DNA, the CDR3 is TGTGCCAGCAGCCGGGACAGGGGGTCCCTTAATTCACCCCTCCACTTT. Its translation: CASSRDRGSLNSPLHF.

V usage is TRBV7-2 and J usage is TRBJ2-7; TRBD2 aligns across 8 bases. The germline gives CDR1 SGHTA, CDR2 FQGNSA. The CDR3 is 15 residues long. V lost 5 bases and J lost 4; bases outside the gene matches: 10. The CDR3: CASSEARGAPYEQYF. DNA for the CDR3: TGTGCCAGCAGCGAGGCGCGGGGGGCCCCTTACGAGCAGTACTTC.

The rearrangement joins TRBV28 to TRBJ1-5; tentative D call: TRBD1 (5 bases). The V end lost 4 bases, the J end lost 6 bases, and 16 bases lay between the germline ends. Germline CDR1 reads MDHEN; CDR2 reads SYDVKM. The CDR3 sequence is 15 residues long. The CDR3 DNA sequence: TGTGCCAGCAGTTCGGGACTCCTGCGGGGTCAGCCCCAGCATTTT. As protein: CASSSGLLRGQPQHF.

This clone has a handful of counts. This chain uses TRBV27 with TRBJ1-3; TRBD1 is a possible D gene (6 bases). The CDR3 runs to 15 residues. Per the germline V gene, CDR1 is MNHEY and CDR2 is SMNVEV (reference sequence). V was clipped by 4 bases and J by 0 bases, with 10 bases between them. CDR3 protein: CASSYAGDSGNTIYF. Here the CDR3 DNA reads TGTGCCAGCAGTTACGCAGGGGACTCTGGAAACACCATATATTTT.

This clone came up once. The chain links TRBV28 to TRBJ2-7; D call uncertain. This CDR3 comprises 12 residues. V lost 5 bases and J lost 6, with 11 bases in between. Germline lookup yields CDR1 MDHEN and CDR2 SYDVKM. CDR3: CASSVSKSEQYF. CDR3 sequence (DNA): TGTGCCAGCAGTGTCTCTAAGAGCGAGCAGTACTTC. The full variable domain, its missing parts supplied by reference TRBV28 and TRBJ2-7, is DVKVTQSSRYLVKRTGEKVFLECVQDMDHENMFWYRQDPGLGLRLIYFSYDVKMKEKGDIPEGYSVSREKKERFSLILESASTNQTSMYLCASSVSKSEQYFGPGTRLTVT.

The CDR3 nucleotides are TGTGCCAGCCGTGGGGACAGGGGACGAAACACTGAAGCTTTCTTT. As protein: CASRGDRGRNTEAFF. This chain connects TRBV19 to TRBJ1-1; 10 bases are a match to TRBD1. Trimming cost V 9 bases and J 2 bases; bases outside gene matches: 9. Germline CDR1 LNHDA, CDR2 SQIVND (reference sequence). The CDR3 contains 15 residues. The whole variable domain, remainder taken from reference TRBV19 and TRBJ1-1, is DGGITQSPKYLFRKEGQNVTLSCEQNLNHDAMYWYRQDPGQGLRLIYYSQIVNDFQKGDIAEGYSVSREKKESFPLTVTSAQKNPTAFYLCASRGDRGRNTEAFFGQGTRLTVV.

DNA of the CDR3: TGTGCCAGCAGCCCACGGGTGGCGGGGTCAGACTTTAATGAAAAACTGTTTTTT. This translates into CASSPRVAGSDFNEKLFF. The gene calls are TRBV7-2 and TRBJ1-4; D unresolved. V lost 5 bases, J lost 4 bases, and 23 bases lay in between. Germline CDR1 is SGHTA and CDR2 is FQGNSA. The CDR3 sequence is 18 residues long.